Below are 18 T cell receptor beta chains sequenced from a single sample in a study of control samples from healthy donors and cancer patients. Sequencing used immunoSEQ multiplex PCR; TCRdb keeps in-frame clones, though not all of them. The table includes 55,000 to 90,000 clones, 84% detected once. Specimen: blood. All receptors derive from a middle-aged man in good health.

The J gene is TRBJ1-6, the V gene TRBV6-1; D ambiguous. The CDR3 extends over 12 amino acids. Germline lookup yields CDR1 MNHNS and CDR2 SASEGT. Trimming took off 1 base at V and 13 bases at J, with 8 bases between the two ends. The CDR3 loop is CASSEGGRPLHF. The DNA of the CDR3 is TGTGCCAGCAGTGAAGGTGGGAGGCCCCTCCACTTT.

Details on this clone: Its ends do not fully match the called genes, so a read error is possible. CDR3 DNA: TGTGCTAGCAGCCCCAATAGCGGGAGGGCCCCCGGGGAGCTGTTTTTT. This sequence encodes CASSPNSGRAPGELFF. J is TRBJ2-2 and V is TRBV7-7; the match to TRBD2 covers 11 bases. The CDR3 totals 16 residues. Germline CDR1 is SSHAT and CDR2 is FNYEAQ (reference sequence).

The CDR3 region is CASSQSLAGNTGELFF. CDR3 bases: TGTGCCAGCAGCCAAAGCTTAGCGGGTAACACCGGGGAGCTGTTTTTT. The J gene is TRBJ2-2, the V gene TRBV4-2; TRBD2 agrees at 7 bases. This CDR3 region has 16 residues. J lost 2 bases, V lost 2 bases, and 5 bases had no gene match. Per the germline V gene, CDR1 is LGHNA and CDR2 is YNFKEQ.

The chain uses TRBV4-2 and TRBJ2-5, with TRBD2 matching 12 bases. The CDR3 has 15 amino acids. CDR1 is LGHNA, CDR2 YNFKEQ, per germline. J lost 5 bases, V lost 3 bases, and 4 bases had no gene match. The CDR3 loop reads CASSQTSGGGETQYF. The CDR3 region has the DNA TGTGCCAGCAGCCAGACTAGCGGGGGTGGGGAGACCCAGTACTTC.

This clone has more than one count but fewer than ten. V usage is TRBV28 and J usage is TRBJ2-7; D remains ambiguous. CDR3 size: 13 residues. From germline, CDR1 is MDHEN and CDR2 SYDVKM. V lost 4 bases and J 2 bases, leaving 9 bases between the germline ends. The CDR3 DNA sequence: TGTGCCAGCAGTTGGAAGGGCCCCTACGAGCAGTACTTC. It yields the protein CASSWKGPYEQYF. Together with reference TRBV28 and TRBJ2-7, the CDR3 gives the full variable domain: DVKVTQSSRYLVKRTGEKVFLECVQDMDHENMFWYRQDPGLGLRLIYFSYDVKMKEKGDIPEGYSVSREKKERFSLILESASTNQTSMYLCASSWKGPYEQYFGPGTRLTVT.

The sample holds one count of this clone. The V call is TRBV5-1, the J call TRBJ2-7; D gene ambiguous. CDR1 is SGHRS, CDR2 YFSETQ, per germline. The CDR3 runs to 13 residues. Trimming took off 0 bases at V and 4 bases at J, with 8 bases between the two ends. CDR3 DNA: TGCGCCAGCAGCTTGGTGCGGTCGTACGAGCAGTACTTC. As protein: CASSLVRSYEQYF.

The chain combines TRBV9 with TRBJ1-1; no reliable D call. CDR3 length equals 14 residues. Germline V lookup: CDR1 SGDLS, CDR2 YYNGEE. Between the trimmed V and J ends, which lost 4 bases and 4 bases, there was a span of 14 bases. CDR3 loop: CASSSIMGSTEAFF. The DNA for the CDR3 is TGTGCCAGCAGCTCTATTATGGGATCCACTGAAGCTTTCTTT.

This clone was recorded once. This CDR3 reads CASSLRDAQAPNTEAFF. The CDR3 region has the DNA TGTGCCAGCAGTCTCCGGGACGCTCAAGCCCCGAACACTGAAGCTTTCTTT. The V and J genes are TRBV21-1 and TRBJ1-1. TRBV21-1 is a pseudogene segment. The CDR3 length is 17 residues.

This chain connects TRBV11-2 to TRBJ2-5; a possible D gene is TRBD1 (8 bases). Germline CDR1 is SGHAT and CDR2 is FQNNGV. The germline V and J ends were trimmed by 2 bases and 5 bases, with 18 bases remaining between them. The CDR3 runs 16 residues. CDR3 sequence: CASSLLLDRGGETQYF. Written as DNA, the CDR3 is TGTGCCAGCAGCTTACTATTAGACAGGGGAGGGGAGACCCAGTACTTC.

This clone was counted a few times. The chain has TRBV11-2 and TRBJ1-4, with D tentatively TRBD1 (5 bases). The CDR3 sequence is 15 residues long. Per the germline V gene, CDR1 is SGHAT and CDR2 is FQNNGV. V was shortened by 2 bases and J by 5 bases, with 12 bases between the two germline ends. The CDR3 nucleotides are TGTGCCAGCAGCTTATGGGGGGGACCGAATGAAAAACTGTTTTTT. Its protein product is CASSLWGGPNEKLFF.

The CDR3 coding sequence is TGTGCCAGCATGGGAGCTAACTATGGCTACACCTTC. Protein product: CASMGANYGYTF. The chain links TRBV6-5 to TRBJ1-2; D gene unclear. The CDR3 extends over 12 amino acids. Per germline, CDR1 MNHEY and CDR2 SVGAGI. With 7 bases removed from V and 0 bases from J, the gap between germline ends came to 6 bases.

This sequence joins TRBV27 and TRBJ1-1; no firm D call. V lost 6 bases, J lost 1 base, and 18 bases lay in between. The V gene's germline CDR1 is MNHEY and CDR2 SMNVEV (reference sequence). This CDR3 region has 16 residues. CDR3 protein: CASRVFGAVTNTEAFF. CDR3 coding DNA: TGTGCCAGCAGAGTATTCGGCGCTGTGACGAACACTGAAGCTTTCTTT.

About this clone: Other DNA sequences in the sample encode the same CDR3. The chain carries TRBV30 and TRBJ2-3; D is undetermined. This CDR3 contains 11 residues. The germline V gene encodes CDR1 GTSNPN and CDR2 SVGIG (reference sequence). V was trimmed by 0 bases and J by 5 bases, leaving 3 bases between them. CDR3 sequence (DNA): TGTGCCTGGAGTGTCAAAGATACGCAGTATTTT. It is translated as CAWSVKDTQYF.

The V call is TRBV7-6, the J call TRBJ2-2, with D perhaps assigned TRBD1 or TRBD2 (6 bases each). The CDR3 extends over 12 amino acids. Trimming left V 6 bases short and J 8 bases short, with 10 bases between. Germline-derived CDR1 and CDR2 are SGHVS and FNYEAQ. The CDR3 region is CASRRGTGELFF. CDR3 in DNA: TGTGCCAGCAGGCGCGGGACAGGGGAGCTGTTTTTT.

This clone has just a few counts. V is TRBV11-3 and J is TRBJ2-2, with 12 bases identical to TRBD1. CDR3 length: 14 amino acids. V dropped 9 bases and J dropped 5; count of bases not matched to a gene: 4. The V gene's germline CDR1 is SGHNT and CDR2 YENEEA. The DNA for the CDR3 is TGTGCCAGTAGGGACAGGGGGCGAACCGGGGAGCTGTTTTTT. It codes for CASRDRGRTGELFF.

This clone was seen once. J is TRBJ1-1 and V is TRBV7-9; D unclear. Germline lookup yields CDR1 SEHNR and CDR2 FQNEAQ (reference sequence). The CDR3 runs 16 residues. Between the trimmed V and J ends, which lost 0 bases and 3 bases, there was a span of 14 bases. The CDR3 nucleotides are TGTGCCAGCAGCTTAGCGCGGGCAGAAGTACACACTGAAGCTTTCTTT. Its protein is CASSLARAEVHTEAFF.

The chain has TRBV7-8 and TRBJ1-1; D ambiguous. V lost 1 base and J lost 9, with 15 bases in between. Looked up from germline, CDR1 is SGHVS and CDR2 is FQNEAQ. The CDR3 contains 14 residues. The CDR3 spells CASSLGGNDPQAFF. DNA of the CDR3: TGTGCCAGCAGCTTAGGGGGAAATGATCCTCAAGCTTTCTTT.

The J gene is TRBJ2-7, the V gene TRBV30; 9 bases match TRBD2. Losses at the gene ends were 0 bases for V and 2 bases for J; bases not matched to a gene: 11. The CDR3 is made up of 17 amino acids. Germline assignment: CDR1 GTSNPN and CDR2 SVGIG (reference sequence). CDR3 coding DNA: TGTGCCTGGAGTGTTACGCCTAGCGGGGCCCTAGCCTACGAGCAGTACTTC. It is translated as CAWSVTPSGALAYEQYF.